Below are 21 T cell receptor beta chains sequenced from a single sample in a study of CD8+CD57+ T cells in acquired aplastic anemia. Sequencing was done on patients that had shown CD8+CD57+ cell expansion by flow cytometry. Genomic DNA, the template, was used for profiling of the TCR beta VDJ and CDR3. TCRdb reanalysed the reads using MiXCR and keeps one entry per CDR3 protein. Of 450,000 to 600,000 distinct CDR3 sequences in the sample, under 40% are singletons; the top ten hold less than 1%. Source material: sorted CD4+, CD8+, or CD8+CD57+ T cells (not recorded which) from PBMCs. The receptors originated from a human donor with aplastic anemia.

As for this clonotype: A much more abundant neighbour one base away suggests this may be a read error. This sequence joins TRBV20-1 and TRBJ2-5; no definite D call. The germline V gene has CDR1 DFQATT and CDR2 SNEGSKA (reference sequence). The CDR3 length is 12 residues. With 7 bases removed from V and 5 bases from J, the gap between germline ends came to 14 bases. The CDR3 DNA reads as TGCAGTGTTCTCTGGACCCTGGAGACCCAGTACTTC. Protein product: CSVLWTLETQYF.

This clonotype was picked up a small number of times. The rearrangement uses TRBV29-1 and TRBJ1-3; 9 bases match TRBD1. The germline gives CDR1 SQVTM, CDR2 ANQGSEA. This CDR3 has 17 residues. The V and J ends lost 5 bases and 0 bases, in that order; junction bases with no gene match: 11. DNA for the CDR3: TGCAGCGTTACGGGACAGGGCTCCCACAACTCTGGAAACACCATATATTTT. Protein: CSVTGQGSHNSGNTIYF.

In this sample, this clonotype turned up a few times. The chain uses TRBV2 and TRBJ2-7; 9 bases align to TRBD1. Germline CDR1 and CDR2: SNHLY and FYNNEI. V lost 10 bases, J lost 0 bases, and 7 bases stayed unmatched. This CDR3 has 14 residues. The CDR3 sequence: CATDRGGSSYEQYF. The DNA for the CDR3 is TGTGCCACCGACAGGGGGGGGAGCTCCTACGAGCAGTACTTC.

This clonotype was picked up many times. V is TRBV11-3 and J is TRBJ2-7; TRBD2 is a possible D gene (6 bases). CDR3 length: 14 amino acids. CDR1 SGHNT and CDR2 YENEEA come from the germline V gene. The V gene lost 4 bases and the J gene lost 6 bases, with 16 bases spanning the gap. The CDR3 nucleotides are TGTGCCAGCAGCTCGAGACTAGTCTCCCGCGAGCAGTACTTC. Its protein product is CASSSRLVSREQYF.

This clonotype was seen just once. A much more abundant neighbour one base away suggests this may be a read error. This chain joins TRBV20-1 and TRBJ1-2; no reliable D call. The CDR3 runs 14 residues. Trimming stripped 2 bases from V and 0 bases from J, with 10 bases between. In germline, CDR1 is DFQATT, CDR2 SNEGSKA (reference sequence). The chain's CDR3 is CSARPPGPNYGYTF. The CDR3 coding sequence is TGCAGTGCTAGACCCCCCGGCCCTAACTATGGCTACACCTTC.

V gene TRBV15 combines with J gene TRBJ1-5; tentatively, D is TRBD1 (5 bases). This CDR3 is 16 amino acids long. V lost 3 bases to trimming and J lost 7 bases, with 19 bases between them. Germline CDR1 is LNHNV and CDR2 is YYDKDF (reference sequence). CDR3 in DNA: TGTGCCACCAGCAGTTACGGCGGGGCAAGAGGGCAGCCCCAGCATTTT. It is translated as CATSSYGGARGQPQHF. The variable domain in full, with the rest retrieved from reference TRBV15 and TRBJ1-5, is DAMVIQNPRYQVTQFGKPVTLSCSQTLNHNVMYWYQQKSSQAPKLLFHYYDKDFNNEADTPDNFQSRRPNTSFCFLDIRSPGLGDTAMYLCATSSYGGARGQPQHFGDGTRLSIL.

The chain combines TRBV12-3 or TRBV12-4 with TRBJ2-3; maybe TRBD1 (6 bases). Trimming removed 5 bases from V and 0 bases from J, with 15 bases in between. The CDR3 totals 16 residues. CDR3 loop: CASSGQQGVSTDTQYF. The CDR3 DNA reads TGTGCCAGCAGTGGCCAACAGGGTGTTAGCACAGATACGCAGTATTTT.

The rearrangement joins TRBV20-1 to TRBJ1-2; tentatively, D is TRBD1 (6 bases). With 3 bases removed from V and 3 bases from J, the gap between germline ends came to 11 bases. The CDR3 sequence is 13 residues long. CDR1 DFQATT and CDR2 SNEGSKA come from the germline V gene (reference sequence). CDR3 sequence (DNA): TGCAGTGCTAGGCGGGGGCCGGACTATGGCTACACCTTC. Its translation is CSARRGPDYGYTF.

In this sample, this clonotype turned up many times. V usage is TRBV29-1 and J usage is TRBJ2-1; a possible D gene is TRBD1 (6 bases). The germline V gene encodes CDR1 SQVTM and CDR2 ANQGSEA. V dropped 4 bases and J dropped 3 bases, with 10 bases sitting between them. The CDR3 runs to 13 residues. The CDR3 nucleotides are TGCAGCGTTGGGTGGGACAACTACAATGAGCAGTTCTTC. This gives the protein CSVGWDNYNEQFF.

This clonotype turned up a few times. V and J are TRBV3-1 and TRBJ2-1; TRBD2 matches 7 bases. CDR1 LGHDT and CDR2 YNNKEL come from the germline V gene (reference sequence). CDR3 length: 13 residues. V lost 7 bases to trimming and J lost 6 bases; unmatched junction nucleotides: 6. CDR3 sequence (DNA): TGTGCCAGCAATGGCGGGAGCTCCAATGAGCAGTTCTTC. It specifies CASNGGSSNEQFF.

In this sample, this clonotype turned up a few times. The rearrangement uses TRBV7-9 and TRBJ1-1; D is unclear. The CDR3 sequence is 14 residues long. The V gene's germline CDR1 is SEHNR and CDR2 FQNEAQ (reference sequence). The V end was cut by 4 bases, the J end by 3 bases, with 12 bases between. In nucleotides, the CDR3 is TGTGCCAGCAGCTCTACTTACCCTTACACTGAAGCTTTCTTT. Translation: CASSSTYPYTEAFF.

This clonotype was observed a handful of times. The V and J genes are TRBV30 and TRBJ1-6; 11 bases map to TRBD1. Germline lookup yields CDR1 GTSNPN and CDR2 SVGIG (reference sequence). The CDR3 is 13 residues long. CDR3 DNA: TGTGCTTCCGGACAGGGGGCTAATTCACCCCTCCACTTT. Its translation is CASGQGANSPLHF.

The chain is built from TRBV20-1 and TRBJ2-4, with TRBD1 matching over 10 bases. The ends lost 6 bases at V and 3 bases at J; junction bases unmatched: 5. Germline lookup yields CDR1 DFQATT and CDR2 SNEGSKA (reference sequence). CDR3 length: 14 residues. CDR3 sequence (DNA): TGCAGTGCCTCGGACAGGGGGGGCAAAAACATTCAGTACTTC. Amino acids: CSASDRGGKNIQYF.

This clonotype was counted ten times or more. V is TRBV7-3 and J is TRBJ1-1; D is unresolved. The V end was cut by 4 bases, the J end by 1 base, with 7 bases between. The CDR3 totals 13 residues. Germline loops: CDR1 SGHTA, CDR2 FQGTGA. The CDR3 nucleotides read TGTGCCAGCAGCTACTCAGCGAACACTGAAGCTTTCTTT. It specifies CASSYSANTEAFF.

This clonotype was seen ten or more times. The chain links TRBV5-8 to TRBJ2-7; weak D call: TRBD2 (6 bases). Per germline, CDR1 SGHTS and CDR2 YDEGEE. V lost 3 bases, J lost 6 bases, and 13 bases lay in between. The CDR3 loop spans 13 amino acids. The CDR3 sequence is CASSSRQGGEQYF. CDR3 bases: TGTGCCAGCAGCTCGCGCCAGGGAGGCGAGCAGTACTTC.

This clonotype was counted at least ten times. This chain uses TRBV4-3 with TRBJ2-3; D call uncertain. Germline values: CDR1 LGHNA, CDR2 YSLEER. The V gene lost 4 bases and the J gene lost 3 bases, with 8 bases spanning the gap. This CDR3 has 13 residues. The CDR3: CASSRGATDTQYF. CDR3 bases: TGCGCCAGCAGCCGAGGAGCAACAGATACGCAGTATTTT.

The chain uses TRBV7-3 and TRBJ2-7; TRBD1 might be the D (7 bases). The CDR3 runs to 16 residues. V dropped 6 bases and J dropped 2 bases, with 20 bases sitting between them. Germline lookup yields CDR1 SGHTA and CDR2 FQGTGA. This chain's CDR3 is CASSSEAGQLPYEQYF. The DNA for the CDR3 is TGTGCCAGCAGTTCCGAGGCGGGACAGCTTCCCTACGAGCAGTACTTC.

This clonotype was observed a few times. The J gene is TRBJ2-3, the V gene TRBV29-1; D may be TRBD2 (6 bases). V dropped 4 bases and J dropped 2 bases, with 13 bases sitting between them. Germline assignment: CDR1 SQVTM and CDR2 ANQGSEA. The CDR3 consists of 14 residues. CDR3 nucleotides: TGCAGCGTTGTGCAGGAGGGGATCACAGATACGCAGTATTTT. Translated: CSVVQEGITDTQYF.

Ten or more counts support this clonotype. The chain's CDR3 is CATSDSFETAYNEQFF. CDR3 nucleotide sequence: TGTGCCACCAGTGATAGTTTTGAGACAGCCTACAATGAGCAGTTCTTC. The chain recombines TRBV24-1 with TRBJ2-1; D perhaps matches TRBD1 (5 bases). Trimming removed 3 bases from V and 2 bases from J, with 13 bases in between. The CDR3 extends over 16 amino acids. Germline V gene sequence: CDR1 KGHDR, CDR2 SFDVKD.

This clonotype was seen more than once but under ten times. V gene TRBV19 combines with J gene TRBJ2-1; D might be TRBD1 (5 bases). Trimming shortened V by 2 bases and J by 7 bases, and 12 bases separated the two germline ends. Germline loops: CDR1 LNHDA, CDR2 SQIVND (reference sequence). This CDR3 has 14 residues. The CDR3 nucleotides read TGTGCCAGTAGTATATACAGGAGATCGAATGAGCAGTTCTTC. Protein product: CASSIYRRSNEQFF.

This chain links TRBV20-1 with TRBJ2-7; 7 nucleotides align to TRBD1. The CDR3 length is 13 residues. Germline assignment: CDR1 DFQATT and CDR2 SNEGSKA (reference sequence). J lost 2 bases, V lost 5 bases, and 6 bases had no gene match. The CDR3 region is CSALRQGTYEQYF. CDR3 coding DNA: TGCAGTGCTCTCCGACAGGGAACCTACGAGCAGTACTTC.